Following are 18 T cell receptor beta chains from one sample sequenced in a study of control samples from healthy donors and cancer patients (dated by TCRdb to 2018 to 2021). Libraries were constructed by the immunoSEQ multiplex PCR assay. TCRdb re-hosts the immuneACCESS table, in-frame sequences only. Its copies lack some clones; in the studies checked, an unresolved V gene accounts for under half of them, and the cause for the rest is not known. This sample has over 150,000 clones in its table, and around 94% of those were observed once. The ten most abundant clones make up around 13% of the sample. The sequencing sample was made of PBMCs. All receptors come from a man aged 60 to 75 with colorectal cancer.

The rearrangement joins TRBV6-5 to TRBJ1-1, with a tentative D call TRBD1 (6 bases). The CDR3 runs 15 residues. The V end lost 8 bases, the J end lost 1 base, and 17 bases lay between the germline ends. The germline CDR1 and CDR2 sequences are MNHEY and SVGAGI. CDR3 region: CASRFRGGQNTEAFF. In nucleotides, the CDR3 is TGTGCCAGCCGATTCCGAGGGGGACAGAACACTGAAGCTTTCTTT.

V and J are TRBV7-8 and TRBJ2-7; D unresolved. Trimming pared 1 base from V and 2 bases from J, leaving 9 bases between. This CDR3 has 14 amino acids. CDR1 and CDR2 (germline): SGHVS, FQNEAQ. Here the CDR3 DNA reads TGTGCCAGCAGCTTAGATGGAAACGCCTACGAGCAGTACTTC. Its protein is CASSLDGNAYEQYF.

The rearrangement links TRBV30 to TRBJ2-2, with D maybe TRBD2 (5 bases). This CDR3 region has 13 residues. CDR1 is GTSNPN and CDR2 is SVGIG in the germline V gene (reference sequence). Trimming cost V 0 bases and J 8 bases, with 10 bases left between them. Written as DNA, the CDR3 is TGTGCCTGGAGTGTACACGGGGTGGGGGAGCTGTTTTTT. Residues: CAWSVHGVGELFF.

V and J are TRBV7-9 and TRBJ1-1, with TRBD1 as a possible D gene (6 bases). V dropped 3 bases and J dropped 1 base, with 9 bases sitting between them. Germline loops: CDR1 SEHNR, CDR2 FQNEAQ (reference sequence). The CDR3 extends over 14 amino acids. CDR3 sequence reads: CASSLRTANTEAFF. CDR3 nucleotide sequence: TGTGCCAGCAGCTTGAGGACAGCGAACACTGAAGCTTTCTTT. The full variable domain, with the rest looked up from reference TRBV7-9 and TRBJ1-1, is DTGVSQNPRHKITKRGQNVTFRCDPISEHNRLYWYRQTLGQGPEFLTYFQNEAQLEKSRLLSDRFSAERPKGSFSTLEIQRTEQGDSAMYLCASSLRTANTEAFFGQGTRLTVV.

The chain combines TRBV4-1 with TRBJ1-1; no definite D call. The CDR3 is 15 residues long. Germline values: CDR1 MGHRA, CDR2 YSYEKL. Between the trimmed V and J ends, which lost 2 bases and 0 bases, there was a span of 10 bases. The CDR3 loop is CASSQQASMNTEAFF. CDR3 in DNA: TGCGCCAGCAGCCAACAAGCCTCCATGAACACTGAAGCTTTCTTT.

The V and J genes are TRBV2 and TRBJ1-2; D gene unclear. CDR1 SNHLY and CDR2 FYNNEI come from the germline V gene. The CDR3 contains 15 residues. Trimming stripped 6 bases from V and 1 base from J, with 15 bases between. In nucleotides, the CDR3 is TGTGCCAGCAGCCGACGGTCGACGGTTAACTATGGCTACACCTTC. Protein product: CASSRRSTVNYGYTF.

The chain is built from TRBV3-1 (or the pseudogene TRBV3-2) and TRBJ2-2, with D perhaps assigned TRBD1 or TRBD2 (5 bases each). V lost 4 bases and J lost 1, with 13 bases in between. This CDR3 region has 16 residues. The germline V gene has CDR1 LGHDT and CDR2 YNNKEL (reference sequence). The CDR3 nucleotides read TGTGCCAGCAGCCTTCGGGGACCCCTGAACACCGGGGAGCTGTTTTTT. Its protein is CASSLRGPLNTGELFF.

This clone was observed a few times. The chain carries TRBV6-2 or TRBV6-3 and TRBJ1-5; D ambiguous. The V end was cut by 2 bases, the J end by 1 base, with 6 bases between. CDR1 MNHEY and CDR2 SVGEGT come from the germline V gene. CDR3 size: 14 residues. This CDR3 is CASSYGQSNQPQHF. CDR3 in DNA: TGTGCCAGCAGTTACGGGCAGAGCAATCAGCCCCAGCATTTT.

The V call is TRBV2, the J call TRBJ2-5; the D call may be TRBD1 or TRBD2 (5 bases each). Between the trimmed V and J ends, which lost 4 bases and 1 base, there was a span of 10 bases. The germline gives CDR1 SNHLY, CDR2 FYNNEI. The CDR3 covers 14 residues. The CDR3 DNA reads as TGTGCCAGCAGTGTTGTCGGGACCCAAGAGACCCAGTACTTC. Translation gives CASSVVGTQETQYF.

The chain couples TRBV18 to TRBJ1-2; perhaps TRBD1 as D (5 bases). The CDR3 has 14 residues. Trimming pared 4 bases from V and 1 base from J, leaving 10 bases between. CDR1 KGHSH and CDR2 LQKENI come from the germline V gene. The CDR3 protein is CASSLQDGNYGYTF. The CDR3 nucleotides read TGTGCCAGCTCACTACAGGACGGTAACTATGGCTACACCTTC.

This chain connects TRBV4-3 to TRBJ1-2; maybe TRBD1 (5 bases). The germline CDR1 and CDR2 sequences are LGHNA and YSLEER. CDR3 length: 15 amino acids. V was cut by 0 bases and J by 4 bases, with 12 bases left in between. The CDR3 DNA follows: TGCGCCAGCAGCCAAGATCAGGGAACCGCCTATGGCTACACCTTC. Translated, it gives CASSQDQGTAYGYTF.

The rearrangement uses TRBV19 and TRBJ2-4; no reliable D call. Per germline, CDR1 LNHDA and CDR2 SQIVND (reference sequence). With 2 bases removed from V and 4 bases from J, the gap between germline ends came to 6 bases. This CDR3 is 13 amino acids long. CDR3 region: CASSISTKNIQYF. In DNA, the CDR3 is TGTGCCAGTAGTATAAGTACTAAAAACATTCAGTACTTC.

V is TRBV7-6 and J is TRBJ2-5, with D perhaps TRBD2 (5 bases). The CDR3 totals 15 residues. The V end lost 2 bases, the J end lost 1 base, and 11 bases lay between the germline ends. CDR1 SGHVS and CDR2 FNYEAQ come from the germline V gene. Here the CDR3 reads CASSLYTGIQETQYF. The CDR3 DNA reads as TGTGCCAGCAGCTTATATACGGGGATCCAAGAGACCCAGTACTTC.

The CDR3 DNA sequence: TGTGCCTGGACCGGGGGAGAGACCCAGTACTTC. Protein: CAWTGGETQYF. The rearrangement uses TRBV30 and TRBJ2-5; D may be TRBD2 (6 bases). Per the germline V gene, CDR1 is GTSNPN and CDR2 is SVGIG (reference sequence). The ends were cut back, 4 bases at V and 4 bases at J, with 7 bases in the middle. This CDR3 is 11 amino acids long.

This rearrangement joins TRBV14 to TRBJ2-2; 8 positions match TRBD2. Trimming at V came to 5 bases and at J to 7 bases, leaving 9 bases not matched to a gene. Germline V gene data show CDR1 as SGHDN and CDR2 as FVKESK. The CDR3 runs to 15 residues. The CDR3: CASSWTSTRGGELFF. CDR3 sequence (DNA): TGTGCCAGCAGCTGGACTAGCACGAGGGGCGGGGAGCTGTTTTTT.

DNA of the CDR3: TGTGCCCGACATCTTGAAAGGGGGATCGATACGCAGTATTTT. This sequence encodes CARHLERGIDTQYF. The chain couples TRBV19 to TRBJ2-3; D may be TRBD1 (6 bases). V was cut by 11 bases and J by 6 bases, with 21 bases left in between. The CDR3 totals 14 residues. Germline V gives CDR1 LNHDA, CDR2 SQIVND (reference sequence).

This chain links TRBV5-5 with TRBJ2-3; possibly TRBD1 for D (6 bases). The CDR3 totals 14 residues. The ends were cut back, 0 bases at V and 5 bases at J, with 10 bases in the middle. Germline V gene data show CDR1 as SGHKS and CDR2 as YYEKEE (reference sequence). The CDR3 sequence is CASSLGTAKDTQYF. CDR3 nucleotide sequence: TGTGCCAGCAGCTTGGGGACAGCTAAAGATACGCAGTATTTT. The whole variable domain, remainder taken from reference TRBV5-5 and TRBJ2-3, is DAGVTQSPTHLIKTRGQQVTLRCSPISGHKSVSWYQQVLGQGPQFIFQYYEKEERGRGNFPDRFSARQFPNYSSELNVNALLLGDSALYLCASSLGTAKDTQYFGPGTRLTVL.

CDR3 sequence reads: CAALWSGANVLTF. The CDR3 bases are TGTGCCGCCCTGTGGTCTGGGGCCAACGTCCTGACTTTC. V usage is TRBV6-5 and J usage is TRBJ2-6; D remains unclear. The germline gives CDR1 MNHEY, CDR2 SVGAGI. This CDR3 has 13 residues. V gave up 11 bases and J gave up 1 base, with 9 bases separating them.